The clone carrying this TCR beta chain was recorded at least ten times. Its antigen remains unknown. Reasons for excluding patients were uncontrolled infection, other autoimmune disease, pregnancy or lactation. Using around 10 ml of fresh peripheral blood, PBMCs were prepared. The CDR3 regions of TCR beta were amplified from RNA transcripts. Using the HTBI primer set, a first-round RT-PCR was run on the TCR CDR3. MiXCR was run by TCRdb on the multiplex PCR reads, yielding one entry per CDR3 protein. The data show a few hundred thousand distinct CDR3 sequences, 13% to 15% seen once. This sample is drawn from a study of T cells in Graves' hyperthyroidism and ophthalmopathy. Looking at the study overall: Peripheral blood specimens were obtained at initial diagnosis, prior to any treatment. Study-wide points: Most clonotypes expanded in the thyroid (above 0.001) were also present in blood.

Germline CDR1 is SGHAT and CDR2 is FQNNGV. V lost 3 bases and J lost 3; bases outside the gene matches: 11. The CDR3 is made up of 17 amino acids. This TCR was sampled from a woman in her forties or fifties with Graves' hyperthyroidism that later progressed to Graves' ophthalmopathy. The J gene is TRBJ2-3, the V gene TRBV11-2, with 8 nucleotides matching TRBD1. What was sequenced was blood. The CDR3 loop reads CASSFAVDRGWTDTQYF. CDR3 coding DNA: TGTGCCAGCAGCTTCGCCGTCGACAGGGGTTGGACAGATACGCAGTATTTT.